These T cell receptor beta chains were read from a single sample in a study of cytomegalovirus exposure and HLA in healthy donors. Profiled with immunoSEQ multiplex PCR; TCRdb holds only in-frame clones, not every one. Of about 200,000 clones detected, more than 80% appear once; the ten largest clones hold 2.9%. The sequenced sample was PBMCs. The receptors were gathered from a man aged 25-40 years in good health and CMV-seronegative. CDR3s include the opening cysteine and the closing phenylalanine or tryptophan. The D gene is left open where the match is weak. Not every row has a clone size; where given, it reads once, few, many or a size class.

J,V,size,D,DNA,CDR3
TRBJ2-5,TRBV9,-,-,TGTGCCAGCAGCGTAGCGGGGGAAGAGACCCAGTACTTC,CASSVAGEETQYF
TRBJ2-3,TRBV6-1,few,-,TGTGCCAGCAGTGAAGCCGTGGGAGGGGGGCAGGGTACGCAGTATTTT,CASSEAVGGGQGTQYF
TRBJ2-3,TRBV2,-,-,TGTGCCAGCAGTTTGGGGCAGCGCACAGATACGCAGTATTTT,CASSLGQRTDTQYF
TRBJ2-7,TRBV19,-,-,TGTGCCAGTAGTCCCCAGGCGAAGTTATCCTACGAGCAGTACTTC,CASSPQAKLSYEQYF
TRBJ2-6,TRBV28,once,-,TGTGCCAGCAGAACCTCTGGGGGGACTGGGGCCAACGTCCTGACTTTC,CASRTSGGTGANVLTF
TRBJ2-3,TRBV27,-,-,TGTGCCAGCAGTTTAACTTGGACAAGTACGCAGTATTTT,CASSLTWTSTQYF
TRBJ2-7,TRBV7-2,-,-,TGTGCCAGCAGCGCGGACGGACACTACGAGCAGTACTTC,CASSADGHYEQYF
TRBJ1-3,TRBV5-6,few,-,TGTGCCAGCAGCTACGGTGCGCTACCCGGGAACACCATATATTTT,CASSYGALPGNTIYF
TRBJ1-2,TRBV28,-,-,TGTGCCAGCAGTTCACCGGGAGATTCGTATGGCTACACCTTC,CASSSPGDSYGYTF
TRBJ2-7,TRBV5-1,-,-,TGCGCCAGCAGCTCCTTGACTTCCTACGAGCAGTACTTC,CASSSLTSYEQYF
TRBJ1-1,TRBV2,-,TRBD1,TGTGCCAGCAACCGACAGGGGCTCATGAACACTGAAGCTTTCTTT,CASNRQGLMNTEAFF